These 14 T cell receptor beta chains came from one sample sequenced in a study of control samples from healthy donors and cancer patients. Profiling relied on immunoSEQ multiplex PCR, and the TCRdb table lists in-frame clones only, not all of them. The sample holds roughly 86,000 clones; 91% are singletons and the top ten take about a sixth. The sequencing sample was made of blood. These receptors were collected from a man aged 25 to 45 in good health.

The V call is TRBV4-3, the J call TRBJ1-3; the D is unclear. Germline CDR1 reads LGHNA; CDR2 reads YSLEER. The CDR3 has 13 amino acids. V lost 0 bases, J lost 6 bases, and 6 bases lay in between. The CDR3 loop is CASSQESANTIYF. The CDR3 coding sequence is TGCGCCAGCAGCCAAGAATCAGCAAACACCATATATTTT.

The sample holds one count of this clone. This rearrangement joins TRBV18 to TRBJ1-2, with D perhaps TRBD1 (6 bases). CDR1 KGHSH and CDR2 LQKENI come from the germline V gene. The CDR3 runs 14 residues. Trimming removed 3 bases at V and 5 bases at J, with 13 bases between. The CDR3 spells CASSPTGTPYGYTF. As DNA, the CDR3 is TGTGCCAGCTCACCCACAGGGACCCCTTATGGCTACACCTTC.

The genes are TRBV4-3 and TRBJ2-7; the D is unclear. CDR1 is LGHNA, CDR2 YSLEER, per germline. This CDR3 has 13 amino acids. V dropped 4 bases and J dropped 1 base, with 8 bases sitting between them. The CDR3 sequence: CASSPSISYEQYF. The CDR3 DNA is TGCGCCAGCAGCCCAAGTATTTCCTACGAGCAGTACTTC.

The V and J genes are TRBV5-6 and TRBJ1-2; D is ambiguous. The germline V gene encodes CDR1 SGHDT and CDR2 YYEEEE. The CDR3 has 12 amino acids. Trimming took 4 bases from V and 2 from J, leaving 6 bases between them. The CDR3 nucleotides are TGTGCCAGCAGCCTGGGGAACTATGGCTACACCTTC. Its translation is CASSLGNYGYTF.

The chain combines TRBV27 with TRBJ2-2; 8 bases agree with TRBD1. Germline assignment: CDR1 MNHEY and CDR2 SMNVEV (reference sequence). The J segment lost 4 bases and the V segment lost 2 bases, leaving 9 bases of the junction unmatched. This CDR3 spans 17 amino acids. The CDR3 DNA follows: TGTGCCAGCAGTTTAAAGAGACCGCAGGGGGCCACCGGGGAGCTGTTTTTT. It codes for CASSLKRPQGATGELFF.

The CDR3 nucleotides read TGTGCCAGTAGTGCGGCGGGGCCAGGAACCTCATATGGCTACACCTTC. Amino acids: CASSAAGPGTSYGYTF. This sequence joins TRBV19 and TRBJ1-2; possibly TRBD1 for D (5 bases). CDR1 is LNHDA, CDR2 SQIVND, per germline (reference sequence). Trimming pared 5 bases from V and 5 bases from J, leaving 21 bases between. This CDR3 has 16 residues.

This clone showed up just a few times. The chain is built from TRBV5-4 and TRBJ1-5; D gene ambiguous. Trimming removed 4 bases from V and 11 bases from J, with 13 bases in between. Germline assignment: CDR1 SGHNT and CDR2 YYREEE (reference sequence). CDR3 length: 12 amino acids. The CDR3 is CASSRWGEAQHF. CDR3 nucleotide sequence: TGTGCCAGCAGCCGTTGGGGTGAGGCCCAGCATTTT.

The rearrangement links TRBV10-3 to TRBJ1-6; 8 nucleotides line up with TRBD1. Losses at the gene ends were 6 bases for V and 5 bases for J; bases not matched to a gene: 3. The length of the CDR3 is 14 residues. The germline CDR1 and CDR2 sequences are ENHRY and SYGVKD. In DNA, the CDR3 is TGTGCCATCAGAACAGGGGGAAATAATTCACCCCTCCACTTT. Encoded protein: CAIRTGGNNSPLHF.

In its sample, this clone was seen a few times. The chain is built from TRBV28 and TRBJ1-6; TRBD1 is a possible D gene (6 bases). Per the germline V gene, CDR1 is MDHEN and CDR2 is SYDVKM. The V and J ends lost 3 bases and 10 bases respectively, with 25 bases between them. CDR3 length: 18 amino acids. CDR3 protein: CASSFPKTGYLGGSPLHF. As DNA, the CDR3 is TGTGCCAGCAGTTTCCCCAAGACAGGATACCTTGGGGGATCACCCCTCCACTTT.

J is TRBJ2-7 and V is TRBV5-4; unclear D gene. V gave up 0 bases and J gave up 2 bases, with 6 bases separating them. The CDR3 loop spans 13 amino acids. CDR1 is SGHNT and CDR2 is YYREEE in the germline V gene (reference sequence). The CDR3 DNA follows: TGTGCCAGCAGCTTGGGCAGAGCCTACGAGCAGTACTTC. It encodes CASSLGRAYEQYF.

V gene TRBV7-9 combines with J gene TRBJ2-2, with D possibly being TRBD1 (6 bases). V lost 2 bases to trimming and J lost 4 bases, with 11 bases between them. Germline V gene data show CDR1 as SEHNR and CDR2 as FQNEAQ (reference sequence). The CDR3 sequence is 15 residues long. The CDR3 loop reads CASSLSTGTTGELFF. CDR3 nucleotide sequence: TGTGCCAGCAGCTTATCAACAGGGACCACCGGGGAGCTGTTTTTT.

In this sample, this clone turned up a few times. The chain couples TRBV27 to TRBJ1-6; maybe TRBD1 (6 bases). The V gene's germline CDR1 is MNHEY and CDR2 SMNVEV (reference sequence). V shed 0 bases and J shed 0 bases, with 12 bases lying between them. This CDR3 is 18 amino acids long. CDR3 amino acids: CASSLSRGLSSYNSPLHF. CDR3 DNA: TGTGCCAGCAGTTTATCGAGGGGGTTGAGCTCCTATAATTCACCCCTCCACTTT.

This chain connects TRBV11-3 to TRBJ1-5; D is possibly TRBD1 (5 bases). Germline CDR1 SGHNT, CDR2 YENEEA. V lost 7 bases and J 6 bases, leaving 13 bases between the germline ends. The length of the CDR3 is 13 residues. CDR3: CASTLRGGQPQHF. The CDR3 DNA sequence: TGTGCCAGCACCCTCCGGGGGGGTCAGCCCCAGCATTTT.

Only one count was recorded for this clone. The limits of the CDR3 on the DNA are not certain, so only TCRdb's listed CDR3 is given. This chain joins TRBV5-1 and TRBJ1-3. The length of the CDR3 is 16 amino acids, counting both ends. Germline V gives CDR1 SGHRS, CDR2 YFSETQ. The CDR3 is CASSFGSGAVGNTIYF.